This T cell receptor (beta chain) originates from a study of identical twins. Study-wide results and caveats: Models underestimated out-of-frame TCR alpha sharing in monozygotic twins.

The CDR3 covers 15 residues. Trimming pared 3 bases from V and 4 bases from J, leaving 13 bases between. Germline V gene data show CDR1 as SGHRS and CDR2 as YFSETQ. Only a few counts were recorded for this clonotype. As yet, its antigen is unknown. Addition of a universal primer site occurred through template switching, and cDNA carried unique molecular identifiers. TCRdb re-called the 5' RACE reads with MiXCR, one entry per CDR3 protein. The sample includes around 240,000 distinct CDR3 sequences, over 9.5% of them seen just once. This TCR was sampled from a man aged 50 or older in good health. The chain links TRBV5-1 to TRBJ2-2; D might be TRBD1 (7 bases). The source material was memory T cells sorted from blood. CDR3 sequence reads: CASSSQGEVTGELFF. In DNA form, the CDR3 reads TGCGCCAGCAGCTCCCAGGGGGAGGTCACCGGGGAGCTGTTTTTT.